This TCR beta chain was recorded in a study of blood T cell repertoires in COVID-19. Looking at the study overall: Sites across the United States, Italy and Spain contributed samples from acute and convalescent COVID-19. Nucleic acid was either cDNA or gDNA, and it came from T cells, B-cell-depleted T cells, or PBMCs.

This clone was counted between two and nine times. The germline V gene has CDR1 SGHRS and CDR2 YFSETQ. This CDR3 contains 15 residues. V lost 0 bases, J lost 4 bases, and 3 bases stayed unmatched. The assay was immunoSEQ multiplex PCR, and TCRdb's table has in-frame clones only and misses some. The data show approximately 240,000 clones, with about 85% seen just once and 4.5% to 5.5% held by the top ten. This chain links TRBV5-1 with TRBJ2-7, with 11 bases lining up with TRBD2. What was sequenced was peripheral blood. This sequence originates from a woman aged 60-75 years who had recovered from COVID-19. The CDR3 region has the DNA TGCGCCAGCAGCTTGGCGACTAGCGGGGATTACGAGCAGTACTTC. It is translated as CASSLATSGDYEQYF. Full variable domain (outside the CDR3, taken from reference TRBV5-1 and TRBJ2-7): KAGVTQTPRYLIKTRGQQVTLSCSPISGHRSVSWYQQTPGQGLQFLFEYFSETQRNKGNFPGRFSGRQFSNSRSEMNVSTLELGDSALYLCASSLATSGDYEQYFGPGTRLTVT.